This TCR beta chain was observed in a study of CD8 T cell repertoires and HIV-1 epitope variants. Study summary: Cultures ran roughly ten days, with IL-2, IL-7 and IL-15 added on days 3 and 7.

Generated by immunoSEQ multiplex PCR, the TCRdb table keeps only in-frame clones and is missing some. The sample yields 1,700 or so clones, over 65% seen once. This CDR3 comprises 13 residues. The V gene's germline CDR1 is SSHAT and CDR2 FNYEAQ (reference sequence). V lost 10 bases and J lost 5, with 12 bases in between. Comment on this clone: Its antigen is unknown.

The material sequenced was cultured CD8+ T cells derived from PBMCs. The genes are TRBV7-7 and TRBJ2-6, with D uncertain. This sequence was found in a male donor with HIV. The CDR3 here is CAMPQSRANVLTF. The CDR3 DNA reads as TGTGCCATGCCACAAAGTCGGGCCAACGTCCTGACTTTC.